The source of this T cell receptor (beta chain) is a study of blood T cell repertoires in COVID-19. Germline loops: CDR1 MNHNY, CDR2 SVGAGI (reference sequence). V lost 0 bases, J lost 13 bases, and 14 bases stayed unmatched. There are 16 residues in the CDR3. The protocol was immunoSEQ multiplex PCR, while the TCRdb copy is restricted to in-frame clones and leaves out a portion. Of 50,000 or so clones in the sample, 90% to 95% were seen once. The specimen sequenced was peripheral blood. The chain has TRBV6-6 and TRBJ2-1, with 8 bases lining up with TRBD1. The receptor comes from an elderly woman with acute or convalescent COVID-19. The CDR3 nucleotides read TGTGCCAGCAGTTACTCGGCGGCGGGACAGGCTAAAAGCCAGTTCTTC. As protein: CASSYSAAGQAKSQFF.